These 27 T cell receptor beta chains share one sample of origin, sequenced in a study of vaccination and CD4 T cells after COVID-19. Noted treatment: approximately 10-day PBMC culture with coronavirus spike peptide pools or control peptides (ViraFEST assay). These receptors' antigens are unknown. Once obtained from cultured CD4+ T cells, the DNA was sequenced using the Oncomine TCR Beta short-read assay. TCRdb passed the PCR reads through MiXCR, listing each CDR3 protein once. Of around 15,000 distinct CDR3 sequences listed, around 48% are singletons. The specimen sequenced was CD4+ T cells from blood, cultured in vitro. Receptor source: a human donor who had recovered from COVID-19.

This clonotype was seen a few times. The chain is built from TRBV20-1 and TRBJ1-5, with D hard to call. The V and J ends lost 1 base and 7 bases respectively, with 8 bases between them. Germline V gene lookup returns CDR1 DFQATT and CDR2 SNEGSKA (reference sequence). This CDR3 is 12 amino acids long. The CDR3 loop is CSARAGRQPQHF. DNA of the CDR3: TGCAGTGCTAGAGCAGGTCGGCAGCCCCAGCATTTT.

This clonotype was seen only a few times. The V gene is TRBV7-2, the J gene TRBJ2-3, with 9 bases identical to TRBD2. This CDR3 is built from 15 residues. The V and J ends lost 5 bases and 5 bases, in that order; junction bases with no gene match: 8. CDR1 and CDR2 from the germline V gene are SGHTA and FQGNSA. The CDR3 DNA follows: TGTGCCAGCAGCCCCCGCGCGGGGGGGCGAGATACGCAGTATTTT. Translation: CASSPRAGGRDTQYF.

This chain links TRBV6-1 with TRBJ2-1, with TRBD1 identical over 11 bases. V lost 3 bases, J lost 3 bases, and 4 bases stayed unmatched. CDR3 length equals 16 residues. Germline V gene data show CDR1 as MNHNS and CDR2 as SASEGT. For the CDR3, the DNA is TGTGCCAGCAGTGAGAGGACAGGGGGCTTCTACAATGAGCAGTTCTTC. Translation: CASSERTGGFYNEQFF.

The gene calls are TRBV20-1 and TRBJ2-3; tentatively, D is TRBD1 (6 bases). The V and J ends lost 4 bases and 2 bases respectively, with 16 bases between them. CDR3 length: 15 amino acids. Germline CDR1 and CDR2: DFQATT and SNEGSKA (reference sequence). The CDR3 coding sequence is TGCAGTGCTAAGAAGGGGGAGTTCATCACAGATACGCAGTATTTT. This codes for CSAKKGEFITDTQYF.

The sample holds a few counts of this clonotype. The chain couples TRBV19 to TRBJ2-3; weak D call: TRBD2 (5 bases). Per the germline V gene, CDR1 is LNHDA and CDR2 is SQIVND (reference sequence). Deletions cut 3 bases from V and 2 bases from J, with 12 bases between. The CDR3 is made up of 15 amino acids. The CDR3 spells CASSIRSGFTDTQYF. The CDR3 DNA sequence: TGTGCCAGTAGTATTAGGAGCGGTTTCACAGATACGCAGTATTTT.

This chain connects TRBV28 to TRBJ1-3; D remains unclear. The germline V gene has CDR1 MDHEN and CDR2 SYDVKM. This CDR3 spans 14 amino acids. The V end was cut by 3 bases, the J end by 0 bases, with 6 bases between. The CDR3 DNA reads TGTGCCAGCAGTTTTCCGAGCTCTGGAAACACCATATATTTT. Translated, it gives CASSFPSSGNTIYF. Full variable domain (remainder filled in from reference TRBV28 and TRBJ1-3): DVKVTQSSRYLVKRTGEKVFLECVQDMDHENMFWYRQDPGLGLRLIYFSYDVKMKEKGDIPEGYSVSREKKERFSLILESASTNQTSMYLCASSFPSSGNTIYFGEGSWLTVV.

The gene calls are TRBV6-1 and TRBJ1-2; D may be TRBD1 (5 bases). The germline V and J ends were trimmed by 5 bases and 2 bases, with 9 bases remaining between them. This CDR3 is built from 13 residues. The germline V gene encodes CDR1 MNHNS and CDR2 SASEGT. The CDR3 spells CASSRDGNYGYTF. The CDR3 DNA reads TGTGCCAGCAGTAGGGACGGCAACTATGGCTACACCTTC.

The V and J genes are TRBV7-9 and TRBJ1-2; unclear D gene. Germline V gene lookup returns CDR1 SEHNR and CDR2 FQNEAQ (reference sequence). The ends were cut back, 1 base at V and 6 bases at J, with 9 bases in the middle. The CDR3 has 13 residues. The CDR3 loop is CASSLETGDGYTF. The CDR3 bases are TGTGCCAGCAGCTTAGAGACCGGAGATGGCTACACCTTC.

The chain carries TRBV12-1 and TRBJ2-3; TRBD1 is the table's D call and was not checked against the DNA. TRBV12-1 is flagged as a pseudogene. This CDR3 region has 16 residues. CDR3 nucleotides: TGTGCCAGCAGCAACCACAGGCCCCGGGGCACAGATACGCAGTATTTT. It yields the protein CASSNHRPRGTDTQYF.

This clonotype occurred a few times. The chain is built from TRBV27 and TRBJ2-1; possible D gene TRBD1, 5 bases. The germline V gene encodes CDR1 MNHEY and CDR2 SMNVEV (reference sequence). The V and J ends lost 6 bases and 1 base respectively, with 13 bases between them. The CDR3 length is 15 residues. The CDR3: CASSPIKGSYNEQFF. The DNA of the CDR3 is TGTGCCAGCAGCCCCATAAAGGGGTCCTACAATGAGCAGTTCTTC.

V gene TRBV6-2 or TRBV6-3 combines with J gene TRBJ1-5; D unresolved. The germline V gene has CDR1 MNHEY and CDR2 SVGEGT. Trimming took off 6 bases at V and 1 base at J, with 7 bases between the two ends. This CDR3 comprises 13 residues. CDR3 sequence: CASRGGSNQPQHF. The CDR3 DNA follows: TGTGCCAGCAGGGGTGGGAGCAATCAGCCCCAGCATTTT.

V is TRBV2 and J is TRBJ1-2; D gene ambiguous. Germline CDR1 is SNHLY and CDR2 is FYNNEI. CDR3 size: 12 residues. V lost 4 bases and J 8 bases, leaving 11 bases between the germline ends. The CDR3 loop reads CASSGTVGGYTF. CDR3 in DNA: TGTGCCAGCAGTGGGACCGTGGGCGGCTACACCTTC.

This clonotype was detected only a few times. The chain couples TRBV28 to TRBJ1-4, with D uncertain. This CDR3 contains 11 residues. Germline V gene sequence: CDR1 MDHEN, CDR2 SYDVKM. The V end lost 6 bases, the J end lost 10 bases, and 9 bases lay between the germline ends. CDR3 amino acids: CASSSLGKLFF. DNA of the CDR3: TGTGCCAGCAGCTCCCTCGGAAAACTGTTTTTT.

This clonotype appeared a few times. This chain uses TRBV11-3 with TRBJ2-7, with TRBD1 matching over 7 bases. Trimming took 5 bases from V and 4 from J; bases not matched to a gene: 5. Germline V lookup: CDR1 SGHNT, CDR2 YENEEA. The CDR3 has 13 residues. CDR3 sequence (DNA): TGTGCCAGCAGCGACCGGACAGGTTACGAGCAGTACTTC. This gives the protein CASSDRTGYEQYF.

There are a few counts of this clonotype. The chain has TRBV6-4 and TRBJ1-2, with TRBD1 identical over 9 bases. CDR1 is MRHNA, CDR2 SNTAGT, per germline. This CDR3 comprises 13 residues. The V and J ends lost 5 bases and 3 bases, in that order; junction bases with no gene match: 1. The CDR3 loop reads CASSRQGDYGYTF. CDR3 sequence (DNA): TGTGCCAGCAGTCGACAGGGGGACTATGGCTACACCTTC.

This clonotype has a handful of counts. The genes are TRBV25-1 and TRBJ2-1, with TRBD1 identical over 10 bases. The CDR3 totals 16 residues. Per the germline V gene, CDR1 is MGHDK and CDR2 is SYGVNS. Unmatched junction bases numbered 9, after V lost 3 bases and J lost 7 bases. The DNA for the CDR3 is TGTGCCAGCAGTGACACACCGGGACAGGGGTTTAATGAGCAGTTCTTC. Amino acid sequence: CASSDTPGQGFNEQFF.

The chain recombines TRBV20-1 with TRBJ2-3, with D perhaps matching TRBD2 (5 bases). Looked up from germline, CDR1 is DFQATT and CDR2 is SNEGSKA (reference sequence). Trimming pared 0 bases from V and 3 bases from J, leaving 13 bases between. The CDR3 is 15 residues long. CDR3 nucleotide sequence: TGCAGTGCTAGAGACCCCACCTCGGGGACAGATACGCAGTATTTT. This sequence encodes CSARDPTSGTDTQYF.

This clonotype was recorded once. The DNA for the CDR3 is TGTGCCAGTAGTCTTCTAACTGAGCAGTTCTTC. It is translated as CASSLLTEQFF. This chain links TRBV19 with TRBJ2-1; no reliable D call. Germline V lookup: CDR1 LNHDA, CDR2 SQIVND (reference sequence). The V and J ends lost 5 bases and 9 bases respectively, with 8 bases between them. The CDR3 spans 11 residues.

This clonotype occurred a few times. The CDR3 loop is CATSDFPRDRTNYGYTF. The CDR3 nucleotides are TGTGCCACCAGTGATTTTCCCCGGGACCGTACTAACTATGGCTACACCTTC. J is TRBJ1-2 and V is TRBV24-1; possible D gene TRBD1, 5 bases. Germline CDR1 is KGHDR and CDR2 is SFDVKD. V lost 1 base and J 0 bases, leaving 14 bases between the germline ends. The CDR3 is 17 residues long.

This clonotype is labeled as medium-sized. The V and J genes are TRBV7-2 and TRBJ2-3, with TRBD2 matching over 10 bases. CDR1 SGHTA and CDR2 FQGNSA come from the germline V gene. The CDR3 is 14 residues long. The V and J ends lost 5 bases and 6 bases, in that order; junction bases with no gene match: 5. CDR3 sequence reads: CASSPLAGADTQYF. CDR3 DNA: TGTGCCAGCAGCCCCCTAGCGGGAGCGGATACGCAGTATTTT.

This clonotype appeared once. The gene calls are TRBV7-3 and TRBJ2-7, with D possibly called TRBD1 or TRBD2 (5 bases each). V lost 5 bases and J 7 bases, leaving 9 bases between the germline ends. Germline values: CDR1 SGHTA, CDR2 FQGTGA. The CDR3 is 11 amino acids. CDR3 in amino acids: CASSRDGEQYF. The CDR3 nucleotides are TGTGCCAGCAGCCGGGACGGAGAGCAGTACTTC.

The chain has TRBV12-3 or TRBV12-4 and TRBJ2-7; no clear D gene. Deletions cut 4 bases from V and 7 bases from J, with 8 bases between. The CDR3 has 11 residues. The CDR3: CASSSRIEQYF. Here the CDR3 DNA reads TGTGCCAGCAGTTCCCGGATTGAGCAGTACTTC.

The CDR3, as DNA: TGTGCCAGCAGGATTAGCCCAGATACGCAGTATTTT. Encoded protein: CASRISPDTQYF. The genes are TRBV2 and TRBJ2-3; unclear D gene. V was shortened by 6 bases and J by 4 bases, with 8 bases between the two germline ends. Looked up from germline, CDR1 is SNHLY and CDR2 is FYNNEI. The CDR3 runs to 12 residues.

This clonotype was detected a few times. This chain uses TRBV2 with TRBJ1-2; D uncertain. Per germline, CDR1 SNHLY and CDR2 FYNNEI. This CDR3 region has 13 residues. V shed 0 bases and J shed 5 bases, with 7 bases lying between them. CDR3 sequence reads: CASSEARSYGYTF. Here the CDR3 DNA reads TGTGCCAGCAGTGAAGCCAGGAGTTATGGCTACACCTTC.

V usage is TRBV15 and J usage is TRBJ2-3; maybe TRBD2 (5 bases). The germline gives CDR1 LNHNV, CDR2 YYDKDF (reference sequence). The CDR3 loop spans 19 amino acids. Trimming took off 0 bases at V and 6 bases at J, with 25 bases between the two ends. The CDR3 sequence is CATSRDLMSFPGNGDTQYF. For the CDR3, the DNA is TGTGCCACCAGCAGAGATCTGATGTCCTTCCCCGGGAATGGGGATACGCAGTATTTT. Variable domain in full (rest from reference TRBV15 and TRBJ2-3): DAMVIQNPRYQVTQFGKPVTLSCSQTLNHNVMYWYQQKSSQAPKLLFHYYDKDFNNEADTPDNFQSRRPNTSFCFLDIRSPGLGDTAMYLCATSRDLMSFPGNGDTQYFGPGTRLTVL.

The chain carries TRBV29-1 and TRBJ2-3; 7 nucleotides match TRBD2. The V gene end was trimmed by 4 bases and the J gene end by 0 bases; junction bases not matched to a gene: 4. The CDR3 has 14 amino acids. Germline V gene sequence: CDR1 SQVTM, CDR2 ANQGSEA. In nucleotides, the CDR3 is TGCAGCGTTGCCCCGGGACTAAGCACAGATACGCAGTATTTT. This codes for CSVAPGLSTDTQYF.

The chain joins TRBV19 to TRBJ2-7; possible D gene TRBD1, 5 bases. The CDR3 loop spans 15 amino acids. Trimming pared 0 bases from V and 2 bases from J, leaving 11 bases between. CDR1 LNHDA and CDR2 SQIVND come from the germline V gene (reference sequence). CDR3 sequence reads: CASSIEPRGTYEQYF. The DNA of the CDR3 is TGTGCCAGTAGTATAGAACCAAGGGGTACCTACGAGCAGTACTTC.